These 14 T cell receptor beta chains came from one sample sequenced in a study of T cell changes during pregnancy in multiple sclerosis. The repertoire was sequenced with immunoSEQ multiplex PCR; TCRdb's copy has only in-frame clones and lacks some. The sample lists tens of thousands of clones; 75% to 95% were seen once. The source was peripheral blood, collected in the third trimester of pregnancy. The receptors shown here come from a female donor in good health, enrolled as a control in a pregnancy study.

The V gene is TRBV5-8, the J gene TRBJ1-5; unclear D gene. V was pared by 2 bases and J by 1 base, with 7 bases between. The CDR3 runs to 14 residues. The germline V gene encodes CDR1 SGHTS and CDR2 YDEGEE. CDR3 bases: TGTGCCAGCAGCTTACTGAACAGCAATCAGCCCCAGCATTTT. Translation: CASSLLNSNQPQHF.

V and J are TRBV20-1 and TRBJ1-2, with a weak D call TRBD1 (5 bases). The CDR3 extends over 11 amino acids. Trimming took off 6 bases at V and 6 bases at J, with 11 bases between the two ends. Per the germline V gene, CDR1 is DFQATT and CDR2 is SNEGSKA (reference sequence). The CDR3 coding sequence is TGCAGTGCCGCCGGGACTGATGGCTACACCTTC. Translating it yields CSAAGTDGYTF.

The V and J genes are TRBV4-1 and TRBJ2-5, with TRBD2 matching over 11 bases. Trimming at V came to 3 bases and at J to 0 bases, leaving 6 bases not matched to a gene. Per the germline V gene, CDR1 is MGHRA and CDR2 is YSYEKL. The CDR3 runs to 17 residues. The CDR3 here is CASSQSGTSGYQETQYF. CDR3 coding DNA: TGCGCCAGCAGCCAGTCCGGGACTAGCGGTTACCAAGAGACCCAGTACTTC.

This chain connects TRBV5-4 to TRBJ1-3; D uncertain. Germline CDR1 is SGHNT and CDR2 is YYREEE (reference sequence). The ends were cut back, 4 bases at V and 3 bases at J, with 5 bases in the middle. This CDR3 contains 12 residues. The chain's CDR3 is CASSISGNTIYF. CDR3 nucleotides: TGTGCCAGCAGCATCAGTGGAAACACCATATATTTT.

The chain carries TRBV7-8 and TRBJ2-7; 14 bases line up with TRBD2. There are 16 residues in the CDR3. V gave up 5 bases and J gave up 7 bases; unmatched junction bases: 10. CDR1 is SGHVS, CDR2 FQNEAQ, per germline. The DNA of the CDR3 is TGTGCCAGCAGCCTTGGGACTAGCGGGAGAGCGAAGGAGCAGTACTTC. Residues: CASSLGTSGRAKEQYF.

The chain has TRBV9 and TRBJ1-1; tentative D call: TRBD1 (5 bases). Trimming took off 0 bases at V and 4 bases at J, with 13 bases between the two ends. The CDR3 loop spans 15 amino acids. Germline V gene sequence: CDR1 SGDLS, CDR2 YYNGEE. The CDR3 coding sequence is TGTGCCAGCAGCGTAGTAGACAGCCGCAGCACTGAAGCTTTCTTT. Translating it yields CASSVVDSRSTEAFF.

The rearrangement links TRBV6-6 to TRBJ2-7; TRBD2 agrees at 12 bases. The CDR3 sequence is 16 residues long. The junction had 5 bases not matched to a gene; V was cut back by 2 bases and J by 3 bases. Germline assignment: CDR1 MNHNY and CDR2 SVGAGI (reference sequence). CDR3 nucleotides: TGTGCCAGCAGTTACCGGCTAGCGGGAGGGTACTACGAGCAGTACTTC. Its translation: CASSYRLAGGYYEQYF.

CDR3 residues: CASSLGGKHTDTQYF. Written as DNA, the CDR3 is TGTGCCAGCAGCTTGGGCGGGAAACACACAGATACGCAGTATTTT. The chain joins TRBV5-4 to TRBJ2-3; tentative D call: TRBD2 (6 bases). Germline assignment: CDR1 SGHNT and CDR2 YYREEE (reference sequence). This CDR3 is 15 amino acids long. The germline V and J ends were trimmed by 0 bases and 2 bases, with 10 bases remaining between them.

The rearrangement joins TRBV29-1 to TRBJ2-7; 9 bases agree with TRBD1. Germline assignment: CDR1 SQVTM and CDR2 ANQGSEA. Trimming removed 4 bases from V and 2 bases from J; junction bases left unmatched: 6. The CDR3 contains 14 residues. CDR3 bases: TGCAGCGTTGTAAGGGACAGGGTGGCCTACGAGCAGTACTTC. Amino acid sequence: CSVVRDRVAYEQYF.

The gene calls are TRBV6-5 and TRBJ2-2; the D gene is possibly TRBD1 (6 bases). Germline CDR1 MNHEY, CDR2 SVGAGI. V lost 4 bases to trimming and J lost 4 bases, with 10 bases between them. The CDR3 runs 14 residues. The CDR3 nucleotides read TGTGCCAGCAGTTTCGGACAGTCCACCGGGGAGCTGTTTTTT. Translated, it gives CASSFGQSTGELFF.

The gene calls are TRBV6-5 and TRBJ2-7, with 12 bases that match TRBD1. The CDR3 runs to 15 residues. Germline V gene sequence: CDR1 MNHEY, CDR2 SVGAGI. V trimming: 5 bases; J trimming: 5 bases; junction bases outside the gene matches: 7. The chain's CDR3 is CASSRPGQGANEQYF. Here the CDR3 DNA reads TGTGCCAGCAGTCGACCGGGACAGGGGGCGAACGAGCAGTACTTC.

This chain connects TRBV18 to TRBJ1-1, with no clear D. This CDR3 has 14 residues. From germline, CDR1 is KGHSH and CDR2 LQKENI. V lost 3 bases, J lost 1 base, and 9 bases lay in between. The CDR3 sequence is CASSPGGRNTEAFF. CDR3 coding DNA: TGTGCCAGCTCACCCGGCGGGAGGAACACTGAAGCTTTCTTT.

The chain combines TRBV7-9 with TRBJ1-3; no firm D call. The CDR3 consists of 14 residues. CDR1 SEHNR and CDR2 FQNEAQ come from the germline V gene (reference sequence). Trimming removed 2 bases from V and 4 bases from J, with 9 bases in between. CDR3 residues: CASSLTGPGNTIYF. In DNA form, the CDR3 reads TGTGCCAGCAGCTTAACGGGTCCGGGAAACACCATATATTTT.

V usage is TRBV18 and J usage is TRBJ2-7, with TRBD1 as a possible D gene (6 bases). Germline CDR1 KGHSH, CDR2 LQKENI. There are 15 residues in the CDR3. Trimming removed 6 bases at V and 2 bases at J, with 17 bases between. Here the CDR3 DNA reads TGTGCCAGCTCCCTGGGGCAGGGGAATACCTACGAGCAGTACTTC. This translates into CASSLGQGNTYEQYF.